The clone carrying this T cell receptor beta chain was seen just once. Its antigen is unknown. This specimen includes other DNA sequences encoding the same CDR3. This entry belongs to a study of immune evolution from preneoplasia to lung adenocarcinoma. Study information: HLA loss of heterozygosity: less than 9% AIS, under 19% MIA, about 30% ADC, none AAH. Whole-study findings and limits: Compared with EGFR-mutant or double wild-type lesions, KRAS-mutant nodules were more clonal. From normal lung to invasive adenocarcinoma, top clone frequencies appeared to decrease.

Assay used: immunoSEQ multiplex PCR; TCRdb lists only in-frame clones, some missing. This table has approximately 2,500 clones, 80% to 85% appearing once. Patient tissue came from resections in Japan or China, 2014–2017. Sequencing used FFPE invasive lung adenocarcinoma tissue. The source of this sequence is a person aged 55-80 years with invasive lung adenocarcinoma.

CDR3 nucleotide sequence: TGTGCCAGCAGCTTAGATCAAGAGACCCAGTACTTC. Protein: CASSLDQETQYF. The gene calls are TRBV11-2 and TRBJ2-5, with D unresolved. V dropped 0 bases and J dropped 2 bases, with 1 base sitting between them. CDR1 is SGHAT, CDR2 FQNNGV, per germline. The CDR3 is made up of 12 amino acids.